This T cell receptor (beta chain) emerged from a study of T cells in localized non-small cell lung cancer. Libraries were prepared by immunoSEQ multiplex PCR; TCRdb keeps only in-frame clonotypes and omits some of them. The data hold 30,000 or so clones, with approximately 90% observed a single time. Whole-study findings and limits: Of the tissues analyzed, uninvolved adjacent lung showed maximal T cell clonality, greater than tumor. Appearing in adjacent lung were a median roughly 60 of the top 100 tumor clones. Greater blood T cell density accompanied longer overall survival.

Concerning this clone: Antigen specificity is unknown. Other DNA sequences within the sample encode an identical CDR3.

The sequence came from a female donor of 60 years or more with stage I lung adenocarcinoma. Sample: peripheral blood, taken before any cancer treatment.

CDR3 DNA: TGTGCCAGCAGCTCACAGATCGGCTCCTACGAGCAGTACTTC. Its protein product is CASSSQIGSYEQYF. J is TRBJ2-7 and V is TRBV7-9; D is unresolved. Trimming shortened V by 4 bases and J by 0 bases, and 10 bases separated the two germline ends. Germline-derived CDR1 and CDR2 are SEHNR and FQNEAQ (reference sequence). The CDR3 contains 14 residues.